A single sample gave rise to the 21 T cell receptor beta chains below, sequenced in a study of T cell responses to AZD1222 COVID-19 vaccine. Profiled with immunoSEQ multiplex PCR; TCRdb holds only in-frame clones, not every one. The sample has 100,000 or so clones; about 86% are singletons. Sequencing used peripheral blood, obtained on day 0 of AZD1222 vaccination. The source is an adult in good health.

This rearrangement joins TRBV29-1 to TRBJ2-3; 8 bases line up with TRBD2. There are 14 residues in the CDR3. V shed 5 bases, J shed 1 base, and the junction held 5 bases outside the gene matches. Germline V gene sequence: CDR1 SQVTM, CDR2 ANQGSEA. This chain's CDR3 is CSVRRGGRTDTQYF. CDR3 coding DNA: TGCAGCGTTCGTCGGGGGGGTCGCACAGATACGCAGTATTTT.

The chain uses TRBV6-6 and TRBJ2-6; D tentatively reads TRBD1 or TRBD2 (5 bases each). V lost 5 bases to trimming and J lost 0 bases, with 17 bases between them. The germline gives CDR1 MNHNY, CDR2 SVGAGI (reference sequence). This CDR3 is 18 amino acids long. CDR3 nucleotides: TGTGCCAGCAGTCCGACAGACTATTTCCTCTCTGGGGCCAACGTCCTGACTTTC. Translated: CASSPTDYFLSGANVLTF.

The chain recombines TRBV15 with TRBJ1-6; D not certain. CDR1 is LNHNV and CDR2 is YYDKDF in the germline V gene (reference sequence). The CDR3 extends over 14 amino acids. Deletions cut 5 bases from V and 0 bases from J, with 5 bases between. CDR3 sequence: CATSGSSYNSPLHF. As DNA, the CDR3 is TGTGCCACCAGCGGGAGCTCCTATAATTCACCCCTCCACTTT.

This clone occurred once. This rearrangement joins TRBV9 to TRBJ2-3; tentative D call: TRBD2 (6 bases). The CDR3 sequence is 12 residues long. Germline V gene lookup returns CDR1 SGDLS and CDR2 YYNGEE. V lost 4 bases and J lost 4, with 7 bases in between. The CDR3 loop reads CASSTGADTQYF. The CDR3 nucleotides are TGTGCCAGCAGCACGGGGGCAGATACGCAGTATTTT.

The chain links TRBV30 to TRBJ1-2, with 7 nucleotides matching TRBD1. This CDR3 is built from 14 residues. Looked up from germline, CDR1 is GTSNPN and CDR2 is SVGIG (reference sequence). Germline trimming cut 3 bases from V and 5 bases from J; bases unmatched to any gene: 9. The CDR3 region has the DNA TGTGCCTGGAGAGAACGACAGGGCCGGTATGGCTACACCTTC. Its protein product is CAWRERQGRYGYTF. The full variable domain, with the rest looked up from reference TRBV30 and TRBJ1-2, is SQTIHQWPATLVQPVGSPLSLECTVEGTSNPNLYWYRQAAGRGLQLLFYSVGIGQISSEVPQNLSASRPQDRQFILSSKKLLLSDSGFYLCAWRERQGRYGYTFGSGTRLTVV.

This sequence joins TRBV19 and TRBJ1-5; D ambiguous. The CDR3 runs 14 residues. V lost 6 bases to trimming and J lost 0 bases, with 9 bases between them. Germline V gene sequence: CDR1 LNHDA, CDR2 SQIVND (reference sequence). CDR3 amino acids: CASRDPLSNQPQHF. The CDR3 DNA is TGTGCCAGTAGGGACCCCCTTAGCAATCAGCCCCAGCATTTT.

The rearrangement uses TRBV16 and TRBJ2-5; no clear D. This CDR3 contains 13 residues. Germline V CDR1 and CDR2: KGHSY, FQNENV. Trimming shortened V by 0 bases and J by 2 bases, and 4 bases separated the two germline ends. CDR3 DNA sequence: TGTGCCAGCAGCCAATCCAGGCAAGAGACCCAGTACTTC. Its protein is CASSQSRQETQYF.

J is TRBJ2-6 and V is TRBV29-1; a possible D gene is TRBD1 (5 bases). The CDR3 loop spans 13 amino acids. Germline V gives CDR1 SQVTM, CDR2 ANQGSEA. V lost 4 bases to trimming and J lost 1 base, with 5 bases between them. In DNA form, the CDR3 reads TGCAGCGTTGGGACATCTGGGGCCAACGTCCTGACTTTC. Protein sequence: CSVGTSGANVLTF.

This clone has a handful of counts. The chain employs TRBV30 and TRBJ2-2; D gene uncertain. CDR3 size: 12 residues. Trimming pared 1 base from V and 2 bases from J, leaving 2 bases between. Germline-derived CDR1 and CDR2 are GTSNPN and SVGIG (reference sequence). Written as DNA, the CDR3 is TGTGCCTGGAGTGACAACACCGGGGAGCTGTTTTTT. Translating it yields CAWSDNTGELFF.

This clone was counted once. The chain is built from TRBV28 and TRBJ1-2; no clear D. Germline values: CDR1 MDHEN, CDR2 SYDVKM. The CDR3 loop spans 12 amino acids. V lost 7 bases and J lost 7, with 13 bases in between. CDR3 protein: CASTLPNTGYTF. CDR3 in DNA: TGTGCCAGCACCCTCCCCAACACTGGCTACACCTTC.

The gene calls are TRBV6-2 or TRBV6-3 and TRBJ2-4; the D gene could be TRBD1 or TRBD2 (5 bases each). Trimming stripped 2 bases from V and 2 bases from J, with 13 bases between. The germline V gene encodes CDR1 MNHEY and CDR2 SVGEGT. This CDR3 spans 16 amino acids. CDR3 amino acids: CASSYISQGPKNIQYF. Written as DNA, the CDR3 is TGTGCCAGCAGTTACATATCCCAGGGACCCAAAAACATTCAGTACTTC.

This clone is a singleton in its sample. V and J are TRBV11-2 and TRBJ1-3; 9 nucleotides match TRBD1. The CDR3 is 18 residues long. The germline gives CDR1 SGHAT, CDR2 FQNNGV. J gave up 0 bases and V 5 bases, and 11 bases lay outside the gene matches. The CDR3 protein is CASSPSGQGSPSGNTIYF. Written as DNA, the CDR3 is TGTGCCAGCAGCCCATCGGGACAGGGTTCGCCCTCTGGAAACACCATATATTTT.

The V gene is TRBV7-2, the J gene TRBJ2-5; 10 bases match TRBD2. Germline CDR1 and CDR2: SGHTA and FQGNSA. This CDR3 has 16 residues. V shed 5 bases and J 5 bases; nucleotides not matched to a gene: 11. The CDR3 region is CASSPDVSGRWETQYF. CDR3 nucleotides: TGTGCCAGCAGCCCCGACGTTAGCGGGAGGTGGGAGACCCAGTACTTC.

Only a few counts were recorded for this clone. CDR3 DNA sequence: TGTGCCAGCAGTACTCGGAGGTACGAGCAGTACTTC. Residues: CASSTRRYEQYF. The V and J genes are TRBV28 and TRBJ2-7; maybe TRBD2 (5 bases). This CDR3 spans 12 amino acids. The germline V and J ends were trimmed by 5 bases and 4 bases, with 9 bases remaining between them. Germline lookup yields CDR1 MDHEN and CDR2 SYDVKM.

V gene TRBV28 combines with J gene TRBJ1-1, with D perhaps matching TRBD1 (6 bases). The CDR3 runs 13 residues. Per germline, CDR1 MDHEN and CDR2 SYDVKM. Deletions cut 8 bases from V and 0 bases from J, with 10 bases between. The CDR3 here is CASRDTMNTEAFF. The DNA of the CDR3 is TGTGCCAGCCGGGACACTATGAACACTGAAGCTTTCTTT.

V usage is TRBV2 and J usage is TRBJ1-5; 8 bases are shared with TRBD1. J gave up 3 bases and V 5 bases, and 9 bases lay outside the gene matches. The CDR3 consists of 16 residues. Germline V gene sequence: CDR1 SNHLY, CDR2 FYNNEI. CDR3 DNA sequence: TGTGCCAGCAGTACTCGACAGGGGAGAGCCAATCAGCCCCAGCATTTT. It encodes CASSTRQGRANQPQHF.

V usage is TRBV15 and J usage is TRBJ2-7, with 7 nucleotides matching TRBD1. CDR1 LNHNV and CDR2 YYDKDF come from the germline V gene (reference sequence). The CDR3 is 16 amino acids. V was clipped by 4 bases and J by 2 bases; unmatched bases: 11. CDR3 DNA sequence: TGTGCCACCAGCACCCCCCAAAGGGGGCCCCCCTACGAGCAGTACTTC. The encoded protein is CATSTPQRGPPYEQYF.

The CDR3 DNA follows: TGTGCCAGCAGCCAATTTCAAGGCGCCTATGGCTACACCTTC. Translating it yields CASSQFQGAYGYTF. The gene calls are TRBV14 and TRBJ1-2; no clear D gene. This CDR3 contains 14 residues. Germline-derived CDR1 and CDR2 are SGHDN and FVKESK. V lost 2 bases, J lost 4 bases, and 11 bases lay in between.

This clone was observed once. The chain has TRBV11-2 and TRBJ1-2; D is unresolved. Germline V gives CDR1 SGHAT, CDR2 FQNNGV. This CDR3 comprises 11 residues. V shed 2 bases and J shed 5 bases, with 3 bases lying between them. CDR3 in amino acids: CASSLQYGYTF. In DNA, the CDR3 is TGTGCCAGCAGCTTACAATATGGCTACACCTTC.

The chain is built from TRBV28 and TRBJ2-7; D call uncertain. The CDR3 runs 11 residues. Germline V gene sequence: CDR1 MDHEN, CDR2 SYDVKM. V was shortened by 7 bases and J by 5 bases, with 9 bases between the two germline ends. The CDR3 DNA reads TGTGCCAGCATCAGAGCCCACGAGCAGTACTTC. Translation gives CASIRAHEQYF.

In its sample, this clone was seen once. This chain uses TRBV28 with TRBJ1-2; 10 nucleotides align to TRBD1. CDR3 size: 15 residues. The V segment lost 5 bases and the J segment 4 bases; nucleotides outside the gene matches: 7. Germline assignment: CDR1 MDHEN and CDR2 SYDVKM. The CDR3 coding sequence is TGTGCCAGCAGTGGACATGGGACAGGGGCCTATGGCTACACCTTC. This gives the protein CASSGHGTGAYGYTF.